These T cell receptor beta chains were read from a single sample in a study of regulatory dendritic cells for organ transplantation. Their recognized antigens are unknown. Using immunoSEQ multiplex PCR, the repertoire was profiled, and TCRdb retains in-frame clones only, with some absent. The repertoire holds 9,500 to 14,000 clones, roughly 91% seen once, with about 0.42% in the top ten. Sequencing was done on a sample of naive CD8+ T cells from blood cultured with dendritic cells. Source of these receptors: a human donor in good health. CDR3s leave out the opening cysteine and the closing phenylalanine or tryptophan.

V gene	J gene	CDR3 protein
TRBV7-6	TRBJ1-3	ASSLRDRFRDTIY
TRBV15	TRBJ2-7	ATSRGTSTSYEQY
TRBV6-1	TRBJ2-1	ASSEGPGVLYNEQF
TRBV27	TRBJ2-7	ASSFLRGRYEQY
TRBV6-5	TRBJ2-7	ASSVGTPTHYEQY
TRBV4-2	TRBJ2-7	ASSLQRGLKYEQY
TRBV9	TRBJ2-3	ASSEYKPADTQY
TRBV5-5	TRBJ1-1	ASSTGDMNTEAF
TRBV7-9	TRBJ2-7	ASQGSSGQHYEQY
TRBV7-9	TRBJ2-2	ASSHRDRRGELF
TRBV27	TRBJ2-5	ASSPRGGWQETQY
TRBV4-3	TRBJ1-2	ASSQERVVQGSGYT
TRBV28	TRBJ2-7	ASSSAKGSSYEQY
TRBV27	TRBJ2-7	ASSLSGGSSYEQY
TRBV6-5	TRBJ1-2	ASSYLGGREGYT
TRBV4-2	TRBJ2-7	ASSILAGYYEQY
TRBV5-4	TRBJ1-2	ASSLDGRGLSYGYT
TRBV27	TRBJ1-1	ASSWAGRGSTEAF
TRBV5-4	TRBJ2-2	ASSLSPGWDTGELF
TRBV7-2	TRBJ1-1	ASSLALSGNTEAF
TRBV28	TRBJ1-5	ASSPGQVNQPQH
TRBV13	TRBJ2-7	ASSLGLAGRLEQY
TRBV7-9	TRBJ2-3	ASSLAGAEDTQY
TRBV19	TRBJ2-3	ASSMRTSGSTDTQY
TRBV27	TRBJ1-1	ASSLHQGANTEAF
TRBV27	TRBJ1-5	ASSSLGDGQPQH
TRBV5-8	TRBJ1-1	ASSSGAIEAF
TRBV27	TRBJ2-5	ASSQETQY
TRBV7-9	TRBJ1-1	ASSQGQGVAF
TRBV7-9	TRBJ2-5	ASSLTATVQETQY
TRBV9	TRBJ2-1	ASSPGGYSEQF
TRBV19	TRBJ1-2	ASSIGSGTGYGYT
TRBV9	TRBJ2-2	ASSAETGPTGELF
TRBV4-1	-	ASSPEGRASYEQY
TRBV6-5	TRBJ1-4	ASSRGLRPEKLF
TRBV7-8	TRBJ1-2	ASSLGGVRHYGYT
TRBV28	TRBJ2-4	ASSPLLGALKNIQY
TRBV2	TRBJ1-3	ASSVRRDSQNGNTIY
TRBV7-9	TRBJ2-2	ASSDRSGSSNTGELF
TRBV4-3	TRBJ2-3	ASSHRTSVSTDTQY
TRBV5-4	TRBJ2-3	ASNMAGGRTDTQY
TRBV14	TRBJ1-3	ASSQGDSSGNTIY
TRBV7-6	TRBJ2-3	ASSEDRGEELVTQY
TRBV29-1	TRBJ2-3	SVEGLAGGSTDTQY
TRBV9	TRBJ2-3	ASSVGTDTQY
TRBV27	TRBJ1-1	ASSLYGTAQAF
TRBV13	TRBJ2-4	ASSPGNLKNIQY
TRBV25-1	TRBJ2-7	ASSGQGRRVEQY
TRBV14	TRBJ1-1	ASSPRLENTEAF
TRBV28	TRBJ1-2	ASSLPTGFYGYT
TRBV30	TRBJ1-1	AWSVGGTEAF
TRBV4-3	TRBJ1-1	ASSQDRLAEAF
TRBV28	TRBJ2-7	ASSSLTGTPYEQY
TRBV6-5	TRBJ2-7	ASSYSSVGGKSEQY
TRBV28	TRBJ2-3	ASTSATDTQY